This T cell receptor beta chain came from a study of blood T cell repertoires in COVID-19. In the study overall: The study drew acute and convalescent COVID-19 samples from the United States, Italy and Spain. T cells, B-cell-depleted T cells, or PBMCs supplied cDNA or gDNA.

Germline V lookup: CDR1 SEHNR, CDR2 FQNEAQ (reference sequence). V lost 2 bases, J lost 6 bases, and 7 bases lay in between. This CDR3 is built from 12 residues. As to this clone: This sample includes further DNA sequences coding for the same CDR3.

Original processing methods: Cell counts per sample came from amplifying reference gene primers. Using immunoSEQ multiplex PCR, the repertoire was profiled, and TCRdb retains in-frame clones only, with some absent. V, J and clone size are those of that table, while D and trimming were read from the DNA. Counted here are about 280,000 clones, approximately 91% occurring once; the ten biggest clones make up approximately 0.94%. The chain combines TRBV7-9 with TRBJ1-1; TRBD1 might be the D (5 bases). The clonotype originates from a woman in her 40s who had recovered from COVID-19. The source material was peripheral blood. The CDR3 protein is CASSLRGAEAFF. The CDR3 nucleotides read TGTGCCAGCAGCTTACGGGGGGCTGAAGCTTTCTTT.